This T cell receptor beta chain was recovered during a study of blood T cell repertoires in COVID-19. The CDR3 length is 13 residues. Germline loops: CDR1 LNHDA, CDR2 SQIVND (reference sequence). With V trimmed by 7 bases and J by 1 base, 3 bases remained unmatched. Sequencing was performed with immunoSEQ multiplex PCR; in TCRdb, only in-frame clones are kept and a portion is missing. This table holds under 150,000 clones, over 75% found once. The chain couples TRBV19 to TRBJ2-7; 8 nucleotides agree with TRBD1. Sequenced input: peripheral blood. The clonotype was recovered from a man between 65 and 85 years old with active COVID-19. This CDR3 reads CASTRTGSYEQYF. For the CDR3, the DNA is TGTGCCAGTACCAGGACAGGGTCCTACGAGCAGTACTTC.